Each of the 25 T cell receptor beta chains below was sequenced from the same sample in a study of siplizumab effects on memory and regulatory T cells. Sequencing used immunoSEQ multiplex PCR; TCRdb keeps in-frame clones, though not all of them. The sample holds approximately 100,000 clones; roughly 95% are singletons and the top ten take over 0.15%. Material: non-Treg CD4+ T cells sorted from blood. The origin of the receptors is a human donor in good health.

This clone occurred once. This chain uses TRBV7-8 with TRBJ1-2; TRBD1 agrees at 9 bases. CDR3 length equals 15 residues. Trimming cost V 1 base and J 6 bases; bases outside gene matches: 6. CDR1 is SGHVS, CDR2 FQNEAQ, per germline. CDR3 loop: CASSLVRTGVNGYTF. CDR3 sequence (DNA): TGTGCCAGCAGCTTAGTAAGGACAGGGGTAAATGGCTACACCTTC.

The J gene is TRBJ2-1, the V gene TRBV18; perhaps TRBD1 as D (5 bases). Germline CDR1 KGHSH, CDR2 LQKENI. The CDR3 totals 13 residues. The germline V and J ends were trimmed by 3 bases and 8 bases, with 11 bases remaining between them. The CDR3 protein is CASSPRQLHEQFF. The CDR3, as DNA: TGTGCCAGCTCACCGAGACAGTTGCATGAGCAGTTCTTC. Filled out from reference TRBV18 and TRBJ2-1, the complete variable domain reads NAGVMQNPRHLVRRRGQEARLRCSPMKGHSHVYWYRQLPEEGLKFMVYLQKENIIDESGMPKERFSAEFPKEGPSILRIQQVVRGDSAAYFCASSPRQLHEQFFGPGTRLTVL.

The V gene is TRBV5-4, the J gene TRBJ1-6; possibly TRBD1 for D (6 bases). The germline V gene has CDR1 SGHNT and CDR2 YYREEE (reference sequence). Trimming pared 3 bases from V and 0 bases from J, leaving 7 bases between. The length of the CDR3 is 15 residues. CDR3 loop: CASSSGVSYNSPLHF. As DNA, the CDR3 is TGTGCCAGCAGCTCAGGGGTCTCCTATAATTCACCCCTCCACTTT.

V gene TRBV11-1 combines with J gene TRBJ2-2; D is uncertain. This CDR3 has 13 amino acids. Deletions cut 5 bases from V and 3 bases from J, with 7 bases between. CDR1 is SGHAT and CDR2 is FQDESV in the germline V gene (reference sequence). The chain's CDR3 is CASSTTDTGELFF. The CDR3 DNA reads TGTGCCAGCAGCACAACGGACACCGGGGAGCTGTTTTTT.

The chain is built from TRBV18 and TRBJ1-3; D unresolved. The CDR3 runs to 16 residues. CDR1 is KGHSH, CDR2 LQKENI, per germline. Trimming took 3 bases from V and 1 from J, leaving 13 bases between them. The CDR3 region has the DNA TGTGCCAGCTCACCTAAGGACCCTCCGTCTGGAAACACCATATATTTT. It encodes CASSPKDPPSGNTIYF.

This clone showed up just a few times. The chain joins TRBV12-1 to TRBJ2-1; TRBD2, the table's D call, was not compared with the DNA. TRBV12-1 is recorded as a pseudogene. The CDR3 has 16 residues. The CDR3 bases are TGTGCCAGCAGCGCTACCCCGGGACTAGGGGCCAGTGAGCAGTTCTTC. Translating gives CASSATPGLGASEQFF.

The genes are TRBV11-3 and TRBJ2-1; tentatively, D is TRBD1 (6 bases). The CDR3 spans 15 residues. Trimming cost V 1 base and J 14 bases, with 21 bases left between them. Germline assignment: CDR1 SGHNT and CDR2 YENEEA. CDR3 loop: CASSLAVQGYSTEFF. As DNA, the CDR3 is TGTGCCAGCAGCTTAGCGGTACAGGGCTACAGTACAGAGTTCTTC.

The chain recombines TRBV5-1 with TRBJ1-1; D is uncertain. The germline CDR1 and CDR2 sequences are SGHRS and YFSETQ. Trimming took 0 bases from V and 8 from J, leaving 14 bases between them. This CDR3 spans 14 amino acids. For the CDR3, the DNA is TGCGCCAGCAGCTTGGCTTATGGTAGCCTAGAAGCTTTCTTT. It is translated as CASSLAYGSLEAFF.

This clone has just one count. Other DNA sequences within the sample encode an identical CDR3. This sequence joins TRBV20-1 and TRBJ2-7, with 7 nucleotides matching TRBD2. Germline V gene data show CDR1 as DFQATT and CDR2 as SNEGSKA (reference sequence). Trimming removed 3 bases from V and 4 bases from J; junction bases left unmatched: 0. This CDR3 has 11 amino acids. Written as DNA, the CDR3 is TGCAGTGCTAGCGGGGGGTACGAGCAGTACTTC. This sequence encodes CSASGGYEQYF.

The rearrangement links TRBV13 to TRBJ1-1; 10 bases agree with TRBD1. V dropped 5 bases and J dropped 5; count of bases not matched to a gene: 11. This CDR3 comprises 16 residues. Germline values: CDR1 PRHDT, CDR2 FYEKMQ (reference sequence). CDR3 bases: TGTGCCAGCAGCCCGCGGACAGGGGGAGTAAGGACTGAAGCTTTCTTT. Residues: CASSPRTGGVRTEAFF.

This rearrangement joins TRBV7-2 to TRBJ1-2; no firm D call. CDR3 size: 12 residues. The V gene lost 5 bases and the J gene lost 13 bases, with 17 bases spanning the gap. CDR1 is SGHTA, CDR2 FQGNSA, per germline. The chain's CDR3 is CASSDSRRDFTF. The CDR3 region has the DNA TGTGCCAGCAGCGATTCCCGACGTGATTTCACCTTC.

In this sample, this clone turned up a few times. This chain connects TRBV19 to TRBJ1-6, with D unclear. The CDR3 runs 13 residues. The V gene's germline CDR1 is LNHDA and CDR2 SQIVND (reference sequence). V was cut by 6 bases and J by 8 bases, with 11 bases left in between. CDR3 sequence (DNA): TGTGCCAGTAGGAGTGCCTTCTATTCACCCCTCCACTTT. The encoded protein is CASRSAFYSPLHF.

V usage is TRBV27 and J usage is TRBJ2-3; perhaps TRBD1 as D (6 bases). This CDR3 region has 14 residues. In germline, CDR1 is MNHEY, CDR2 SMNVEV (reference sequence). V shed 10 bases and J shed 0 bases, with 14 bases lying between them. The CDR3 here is CATGDRTSTDTQYF. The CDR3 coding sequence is TGTGCCACAGGGGACCGAACTAGCACAGATACGCAGTATTTT.

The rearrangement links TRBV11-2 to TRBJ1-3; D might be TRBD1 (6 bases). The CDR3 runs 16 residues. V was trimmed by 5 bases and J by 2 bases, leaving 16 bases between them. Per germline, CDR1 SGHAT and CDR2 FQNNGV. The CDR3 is CASSPSADRTGNTIYF. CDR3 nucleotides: TGTGCCAGCAGCCCAAGCGCTGACAGGACTGGAAACACCATATATTTT.

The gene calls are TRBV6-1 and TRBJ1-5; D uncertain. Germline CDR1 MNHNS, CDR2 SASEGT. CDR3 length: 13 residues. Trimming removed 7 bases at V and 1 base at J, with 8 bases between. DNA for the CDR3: TGTGCCAGCATGGGAGGGAGCAATCAGCCCCAGCATTTT. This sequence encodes CASMGGSNQPQHF.

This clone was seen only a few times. The CDR3 DNA sequence: TGTGCCAGCAGTGGCTCCGGGACAGGGAGGACAGATACGCAGTATTTT. Protein sequence: CASSGSGTGRTDTQYF. The rearrangement uses TRBV2 and TRBJ2-3; 9 positions match TRBD1. Germline V gives CDR1 SNHLY, CDR2 FYNNEI. CDR3 length: 16 residues. V gave up 4 bases and J gave up 3 bases; unmatched junction bases: 8. Using reference TRBV2 and TRBJ2-3 for the parts outside the CDR3, the full variable domain is EPEVTQTPSHQVTQMGQEVILRCVPISNHLYFYWYRQILGQKVEFLVSFYNNEISEKSEIFDDQFSVERPDGSNFTLKIRSTKLEDSAMYFCASSGSGTGRTDTQYFGPGTRLTVL.

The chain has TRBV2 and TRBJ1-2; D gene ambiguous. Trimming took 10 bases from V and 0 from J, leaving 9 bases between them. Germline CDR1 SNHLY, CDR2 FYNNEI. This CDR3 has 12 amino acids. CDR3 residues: CAISRSNYGYTF. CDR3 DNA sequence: TGTGCCATCTCCAGGTCTAACTATGGCTACACCTTC.

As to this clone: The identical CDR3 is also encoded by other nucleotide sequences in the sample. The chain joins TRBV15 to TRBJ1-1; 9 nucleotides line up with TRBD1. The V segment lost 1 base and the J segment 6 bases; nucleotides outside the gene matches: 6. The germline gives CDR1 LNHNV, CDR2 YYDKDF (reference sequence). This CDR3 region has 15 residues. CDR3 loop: CATSRGDRVGAEAFF. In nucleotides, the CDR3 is TGTGCCACCAGCAGAGGGGACAGGGTGGGGGCTGAAGCTTTCTTT. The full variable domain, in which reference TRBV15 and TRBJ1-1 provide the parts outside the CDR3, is DAMVIQNPRYQVTQFGKPVTLSCSQTLNHNVMYWYQQKSSQAPKLLFHYYDKDFNNEADTPDNFQSRRPNTSFCFLDIRSPGLGDTAMYLCATSRGDRVGAEAFFGQGTRLTVV.

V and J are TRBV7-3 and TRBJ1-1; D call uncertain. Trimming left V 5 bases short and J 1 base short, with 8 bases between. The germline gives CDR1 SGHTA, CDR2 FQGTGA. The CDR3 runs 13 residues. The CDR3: CASSRYKNTEAFF. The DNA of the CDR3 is TGTGCCAGCAGCCGATACAAGAACACTGAAGCTTTCTTT.

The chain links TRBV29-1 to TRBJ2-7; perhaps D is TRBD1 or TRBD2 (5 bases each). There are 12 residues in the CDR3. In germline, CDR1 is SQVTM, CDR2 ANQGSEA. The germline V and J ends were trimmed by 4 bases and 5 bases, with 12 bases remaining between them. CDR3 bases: TGCAGCGTTGGCAGGGAGTCCCACGAGCAGTACTTC. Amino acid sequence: CSVGRESHEQYF.

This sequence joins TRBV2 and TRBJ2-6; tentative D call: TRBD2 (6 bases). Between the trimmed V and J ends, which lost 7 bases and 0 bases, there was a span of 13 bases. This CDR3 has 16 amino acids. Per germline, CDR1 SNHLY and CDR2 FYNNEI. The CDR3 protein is CASKSGLNSGANVLTF. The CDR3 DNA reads TGTGCCAGCAAAAGCGGGTTAAACTCTGGGGCCAACGTCCTGACTTTC.

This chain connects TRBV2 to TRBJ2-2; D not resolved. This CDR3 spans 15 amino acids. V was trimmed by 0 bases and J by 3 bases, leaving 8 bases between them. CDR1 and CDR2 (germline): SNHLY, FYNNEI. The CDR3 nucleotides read TGTGCCAGCAGTGAAGCTGCGGTGGACACCGGGGAGCTGTTTTTT. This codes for CASSEAAVDTGELFF.

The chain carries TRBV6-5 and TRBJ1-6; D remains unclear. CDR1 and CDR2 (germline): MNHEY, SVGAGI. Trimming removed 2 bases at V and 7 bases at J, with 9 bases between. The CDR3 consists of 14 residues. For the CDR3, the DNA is TGTGCCAGCAGTTACGGCAATGTGAATTCACCCCTCCACTTT. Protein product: CASSYGNVNSPLHF.

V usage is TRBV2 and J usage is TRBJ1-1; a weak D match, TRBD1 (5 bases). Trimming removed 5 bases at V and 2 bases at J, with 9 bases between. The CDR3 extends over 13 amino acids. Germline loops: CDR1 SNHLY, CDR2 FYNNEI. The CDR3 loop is CASSRDLNTEAFF. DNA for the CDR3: TGTGCCAGCAGTCGGGACCTTAACACTGAAGCTTTCTTT.

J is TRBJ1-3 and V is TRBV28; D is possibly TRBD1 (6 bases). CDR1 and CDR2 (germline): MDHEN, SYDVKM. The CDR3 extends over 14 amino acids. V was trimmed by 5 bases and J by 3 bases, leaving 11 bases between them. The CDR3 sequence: CASSQGTIGNTIYF. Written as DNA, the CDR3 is TGTGCCAGCAGTCAGGGGACAATTGGAAACACCATATATTTT. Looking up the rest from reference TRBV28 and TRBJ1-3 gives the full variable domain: DVKVTQSSRYLVKRTGEKVFLECVQDMDHENMFWYRQDPGLGLRLIYFSYDVKMKEKGDIPEGYSVSREKKERFSLILESASTNQTSMYLCASSQGTIGNTIYFGEGSWLTVV.